These 32 T cell receptor beta chains share one sample of origin, sequenced in a study of cytomegalovirus exposure and HLA in healthy donors. The study ran its PCR with 60 Vbeta and 13 Jbeta primers. The repertoire was sequenced with immunoSEQ multiplex PCR; TCRdb's copy has only in-frame clones and lacks some. The sample has 130,000 or so clones, almost 85% seen once. The specimen was PBMCs. These receptors were obtained from a man younger than 30 in good health and CMV-seropositive.

This clone appeared once. V usage is TRBV6-1 and J usage is TRBJ1-5; the match to TRBD1 covers 8 bases. V lost 7 bases to trimming and J lost 2 bases; unmatched junction nucleotides: 7. The V gene's germline CDR1 is MNHNS and CDR2 SASEGT. The CDR3 contains 15 residues. The CDR3 DNA is TGTGCCAGCACCTTCACAGGGGGGGGCAATCAGCCCCAGCATTTT. It specifies CASTFTGGGNQPQHF.

The chain links TRBV25-1 to TRBJ2-2; no reliable D call. The CDR3 is 11 amino acids. Trimming removed 6 bases from V and 6 bases from J, with 5 bases in between. CDR1 and CDR2 from the germline V gene are MGHDK and SYGVNS. For the CDR3, the DNA is TGTGCCAGCAGATTCGCCGGGGAGCTGTTTTTT. This sequence encodes CASRFAGELFF.

The V gene is TRBV6-5, the J gene TRBJ1-5; a weak D match, TRBD1 (6 bases). V lost 3 bases, J lost 5 bases, and 14 bases lay in between. The germline gives CDR1 MNHEY, CDR2 SVGAGI. The length of the CDR3 is 15 residues. The CDR3 is CASSYNRAYDQPQHF. As DNA, the CDR3 is TGTGCCAGCAGTTATAACAGGGCTTACGATCAGCCCCAGCATTTT.

This sequence joins TRBV10-1 and TRBJ2-1, with unresolved D. Germline V gene lookup returns CDR1 WNHNN and CDR2 SYGVQD (reference sequence). This CDR3 region has 14 residues. V was trimmed by 0 bases and J by 8 bases, leaving 11 bases between them. The CDR3 DNA reads TGCGCCAGCAGTGAGTCCCCTGTCGGGTATGAGCAGTTCTTC. It is translated as CASSESPVGYEQFF.

The chain employs TRBV5-1 and TRBJ2-4; the D gene is possibly TRBD1 (6 bases). The CDR3 loop spans 14 amino acids. Germline values: CDR1 SGHRS, CDR2 YFSETQ. V lost 4 bases, J lost 1 base, and 9 bases lay in between. CDR3 nucleotide sequence: TGCGCCAGCAGCCCAGGGGATGCCAAAAACATTCAGTACTTC. The encoded protein is CASSPGDAKNIQYF.

The chain employs TRBV6-4 and TRBJ2-3, with a weak D call TRBD2 (6 bases). The CDR3 runs to 14 residues. CDR1 is MRHNA and CDR2 is SNTAGT in the germline V gene. With 8 bases removed from V and 6 bases from J, the gap between germline ends came to 18 bases. The CDR3 here is CASSWFGTSDTQYF. Written as DNA, the CDR3 is TGTGCCAGCTCATGGTTCGGGACTTCTGATACGCAGTATTTT.

The V gene is TRBV25-1, the J gene TRBJ2-2; D is uncertain. Germline V CDR1 and CDR2: MGHDK, SYGVNS. CDR3 length: 13 amino acids. The DNA of the CDR3 is TGTGGCAGTTATGAGTCGAACACCGGGGAGCTGTTTTTT. This codes for CGSYESNTGELFF.

The chain couples TRBV11-2 to TRBJ2-7; D is perhaps TRBD1 (6 bases). From germline, CDR1 is SGHAT and CDR2 FQNNGV. Trimming stripped 5 bases from V and 3 bases from J, with 8 bases between. This CDR3 comprises 12 residues. In DNA form, the CDR3 reads TGTGCCAGCAGCGTGGACAGCTACGAGCAGTACTTC. It is translated as CASSVDSYEQYF.

The chain recombines TRBV4-1 with TRBJ2-3; D is possibly TRBD2 (5 bases). Trimming took 1 base from V and 4 from J, leaving 18 bases between them. The CDR3 extends over 17 amino acids. Germline CDR1 is MGHRA and CDR2 is YSYEKL. CDR3 amino acids: CASSQGWRLALADTQYF. CDR3 bases: TGCGCCAGCAGCCAAGGTTGGCGGCTAGCCTTGGCAGATACGCAGTATTTT.

This clone was recorded once. The rearrangement uses TRBV6-1 and TRBJ1-1; 8 nucleotides match TRBD1. V shed 2 bases, J shed 4 bases, and the junction held 9 bases outside the gene matches. CDR3 size: 16 residues. Germline V gene sequence: CDR1 MNHNS, CDR2 SASEGT. The DNA for the CDR3 is TGTGCCAGCAGTGAAAGGGGGTCAGGGGGCCTCACTGAAGCTTTCTTT. It codes for CASSERGSGGLTEAFF.

This clone was counted a few times. The chain is built from TRBV7-6 and TRBJ2-3; D gene uncertain. The CDR3 spans 15 residues. The germline CDR1 and CDR2 sequences are SGHVS and FNYEAQ. V was shortened by 1 base and J by 5 bases, with 13 bases between the two germline ends. The CDR3 spells CASSLETLYGDTQYF. Written as DNA, the CDR3 is TGTGCCAGCAGCTTAGAAACTCTTTACGGAGATACGCAGTATTTT.

This clone was counted a few times. The V gene is TRBV28, the J gene TRBJ2-1, with TRBD1 matching 7 bases. The CDR3 runs 13 residues. V dropped 9 bases and J dropped 6; count of bases not matched to a gene: 8. Germline V CDR1 and CDR2: MDHEN, SYDVKM. In nucleotides, the CDR3 is TGTGCCAGTCTACAGGGGAGATCCAATGAGCAGTTCTTC. This codes for CASLQGRSNEQFF.

A few counts support this clone. The V and J genes are TRBV9 and TRBJ2-7; 9 bases match TRBD1. CDR3 length equals 15 residues. Trimming removed 4 bases from V and 5 bases from J; junction bases left unmatched: 10. Looked up from germline, CDR1 is SGDLS and CDR2 is YYNGEE. The chain's CDR3 is CASSPRQDRGHEQYF. The CDR3 DNA follows: TGTGCCAGCAGCCCACGACAGGACAGGGGCCACGAGCAGTACTTC.

The CDR3 sequence: CASSPSRGDVLYGYTF. The CDR3 DNA follows: TGTGCCAGCAGTCCGTCCAGGGGGGACGTCCTCTATGGCTACACCTTC. The chain links TRBV28 to TRBJ1-2, with 7 nucleotides matching TRBD1. The CDR3 loop spans 16 amino acids. CDR1 is MDHEN, CDR2 SYDVKM, per germline. The J segment lost 4 bases and the V segment lost 5 bases, leaving 13 bases of the junction unmatched.

V gene TRBV6-1 combines with J gene TRBJ2-2, with 7 bases identical to TRBD2. V was pared by 11 bases and J by 9 bases, with 15 bases of the junction left unmatched. Per the germline V gene, CDR1 is MNHNS and CDR2 is SASEGT. The CDR3 loop spans 14 amino acids. The CDR3 protein is CAGGGLGPLRELFF. In DNA form, the CDR3 reads TGTGCCGGGGGGGGTTTAGGACCCTTGAGGGAGCTGTTTTTT.

The V call is TRBV27, the J call TRBJ1-1, with TRBD1 matching over 7 bases. Germline V gene sequence: CDR1 MNHEY, CDR2 SMNVEV (reference sequence). V gave up 3 bases and J gave up 0 bases; unmatched junction bases: 4. The CDR3 consists of 15 residues. The CDR3 bases are TGTGCCAGCAGTTTCGGGACAGACATGAACACTGAAGCTTTCTTT. Translated: CASSFGTDMNTEAFF.

The chain employs TRBV7-2 and TRBJ2-7; TRBD2 matches 13 bases. Germline V gene lookup returns CDR1 SGHTA and CDR2 FQGNSA. CDR3 size: 17 residues. Unmatched junction bases numbered 10, after V lost 5 bases and J lost 3 bases. CDR3 in DNA: TGTGCCAGCAGCCAGCGGACTAGCGGGGGCCTCATCTACGAGCAGTACTTC. Protein: CASSQRTSGGLIYEQYF.

The CDR3 DNA follows: TGTGCCAGCAGCCCCTTAGCGGCAGGGGGGAGGGAAAAACTGTTTTTT. This codes for CASSPLAAGGREKLFF. The rearrangement joins TRBV7-8 to TRBJ1-4; TRBD1 aligns across 7 bases. Germline-derived CDR1 and CDR2 are SGHVS and FQNEAQ. Trimming cost V 5 bases and J 8 bases; bases outside gene matches: 14. The CDR3 has 16 residues.

This chain connects TRBV5-1 to TRBJ2-5; 7 nucleotides match TRBD1. V was clipped by 4 bases and J by 3 bases; unmatched bases: 3. CDR1 SGHRS and CDR2 YFSETQ come from the germline V gene. The CDR3 sequence is 13 residues long. CDR3: CASSTQGEETQYF. The CDR3 DNA follows: TGCGCCAGCAGCACCCAGGGGGAAGAGACCCAGTACTTC.

The V gene is TRBV29-1, the J gene TRBJ2-3, with 8 bases that match TRBD1. Germline V CDR1 and CDR2: SQVTM, ANQGSEA. This CDR3 has 15 residues. Germline trimming cut 6 bases from V and 1 base from J; bases unmatched to any gene: 9. The CDR3 DNA sequence: TGCAGCGTGGAACACAGGGGGGACGGCACAGATACGCAGTATTTT. Its protein product is CSVEHRGDGTDTQYF.

The gene calls are TRBV11-2 and TRBJ1-2; no clear D gene. Germline lookup yields CDR1 SGHAT and CDR2 FQNNGV. V shed 1 base and J shed 3 bases, with 6 bases lying between them. The CDR3 runs to 13 residues. This CDR3 is CASSLGQDYGYTF. The CDR3 DNA reads TGTGCCAGCAGCTTAGGGCAGGACTATGGCTACACCTTC. Together with reference TRBV11-2 and TRBJ1-2, the CDR3 gives the full variable domain: EAGVAQSPRYKIIEKRQSVAFWCNPISGHATLYWYQQILGQGPKLLIQFQNNGVVDDSQLPKDRFSAERLKGVDSTLKIQPAKLEDSAVYLCASSLGQDYGYTFGSGTRLTVV.

The chain carries TRBV9 and TRBJ2-1; 9 bases are shared with TRBD2. The CDR3 length is 18 residues. Trimming took 3 bases from V and 0 from J; bases not matched to a gene: 10. Germline loops: CDR1 SGDLS, CDR2 YYNGEE. The CDR3 reads CASSGSSRSGGSYNEQFF. The CDR3 nucleotides are TGTGCCAGCAGCGGCAGTTCTCGTAGCGGGGGCTCCTACAATGAGCAGTTCTTC.

This chain joins TRBV5-6 and TRBJ1-3; D is ambiguous. The length of the CDR3 is 16 residues. Trimming shortened V by 0 bases and J by 4 bases, and 14 bases separated the two germline ends. The V gene's germline CDR1 is SGHDT and CDR2 YYEEEE. DNA for the CDR3: TGTGCCAGCAGCTTGGGGGTCTCAGGCCAGGGAAACACCATATATTTT. It translates to CASSLGVSGQGNTIYF.

The V gene is TRBV4-1, the J gene TRBJ1-4; D unresolved. Per germline, CDR1 MGHRA and CDR2 YSYEKL. The CDR3 runs to 15 residues. The V end lost 0 bases, the J end lost 8 bases, and 13 bases lay between the germline ends. CDR3 nucleotides: TGCGCCAGCAGCCAAGATCGCGGGGTAGAAGAAAAACTGTTTTTT. This encodes CASSQDRGVEEKLFF.

The chain links TRBV4-1 to TRBJ1-1; no definite D call. In germline, CDR1 is MGHRA, CDR2 YSYEKL. Trimming removed 4 bases from V and 4 bases from J, with 19 bases in between. The CDR3 extends over 16 amino acids. The CDR3 protein is CASSLTQFSLSTEAFF. CDR3 nucleotide sequence: TGCGCCAGCAGCCTCACACAGTTCTCTTTGAGCACTGAAGCTTTCTTT.

This sequence joins TRBV5-6 and TRBJ2-5; 8 bases match TRBD1. The germline V gene encodes CDR1 SGHDT and CDR2 YYEEEE. The CDR3 totals 13 residues. V trimming: 4 bases; J trimming: 4 bases; junction bases outside the gene matches: 3. DNA for the CDR3: TGTGCCAGCAGCCGGACAGGGAGAGAGACCCAGTACTTC. This sequence encodes CASSRTGRETQYF.

This chain links TRBV5-1 with TRBJ1-5; D gene uncertain. The CDR3 length is 15 residues. V gave up 0 bases and J gave up 4 bases, with 11 bases separating them. The germline gives CDR1 SGHRS, CDR2 YFSETQ. The CDR3: CASSLAGQRNQPQHF. For the CDR3, the DNA is TGCGCCAGCAGCTTGGCTGGGCAAAGGAATCAGCCCCAGCATTTT.

V gene TRBV15 combines with J gene TRBJ1-2, with a weak D call TRBD1 (5 bases). V was shortened by 7 bases and J by 4 bases, with 10 bases between the two germline ends. Germline V gene data show CDR1 as LNHNV and CDR2 as YYDKDF (reference sequence). This CDR3 is 12 amino acids long. The CDR3 here is CATTGNSYGYTF. The CDR3 DNA follows: TGTGCCACCACAGGGAACAGCTATGGCTACACCTTC. Full variable domain (rest looked up from reference TRBV15 and TRBJ1-2): DAMVIQNPRYQVTQFGKPVTLSCSQTLNHNVMYWYQQKSSQAPKLLFHYYDKDFNNEADTPDNFQSRRPNTSFCFLDIRSPGLGDTAMYLCATTGNSYGYTFGSGTRLTVV.

The genes are TRBV4-1 and TRBJ2-5; no clear D. The CDR3 length is 14 residues. Trimming stripped 0 bases from V and 3 bases from J, with 8 bases between. The germline CDR1 and CDR2 sequences are MGHRA and YSYEKL. The DNA for the CDR3 is TGCGCCAGCAGCCAAGATACGGTAGAAGAGACCCAGTACTTC. It specifies CASSQDTVEETQYF.

The chain recombines TRBV28 with TRBJ1-3; perhaps TRBD1 as D (6 bases). In germline, CDR1 is MDHEN, CDR2 SYDVKM. The CDR3 totals 14 residues. Trimming stripped 11 bases from V and 4 bases from J, with 18 bases between. CDR3 region: CACQGGARGNTIYF. The CDR3 DNA reads as TGTGCCTGCCAAGGGGGGGCGAGGGGAAACACCATATATTTT.

The chain joins TRBV7-2 to TRBJ2-1, with 8 bases aligning to TRBD2. The CDR3 extends over 15 amino acids. The ends lost 2 bases at V and 6 bases at J; junction bases unmatched: 6. Germline CDR1 SGHTA, CDR2 FQGNSA. The CDR3 loop reads CASSLIAGNCNEQFF. As DNA, the CDR3 is TGTGCCAGCAGCTTAATAGCGGGAAACTGCAATGAGCAGTTCTTC.

This clone was counted only a few times. This chain uses TRBV4-1 with TRBJ2-7, with 11 nucleotides matching TRBD2. CDR1 and CDR2 from the germline V gene are MGHRA and YSYEKL. The CDR3 is 14 residues long. Unmatched junction bases numbered 4, after V lost 6 bases and J lost 3 bases. For the CDR3, the DNA is TGCGCCAGCAGTTCTGGGACTAGCGGCTACGAGCAGTACTTC. Protein product: CASSSGTSGYEQYF.